The sequence of this TCR beta chain was determined in a study of cytomegalovirus exposure and HLA in healthy donors. Germline trimming cut 2 bases from V and 5 bases from J; bases unmatched to any gene: 7. CDR1 is SGHTS, CDR2 YDEGEE, per germline. The CDR3 sequence is 15 residues long. 13 Jbeta primers and 60 Vbeta primers were used for the PCR. Assay used: immunoSEQ multiplex PCR; TCRdb lists only in-frame clones, some missing. The data contain 55,000 to 75,000 clones, almost 80% of them singletons. Study observations and caveats: Later work showed greater clonal expansion in HLA-associated TCR beta chains than in equally common others.

Of note for this clone: The antigen is not known.

V usage is TRBV5-8 and J usage is TRBJ1-5; 7 bases map to TRBD1. The sequence derives from a girl aged 10 to 17 in good health and CMV-seropositive. The sequenced material came from PBMCs. CDR3 coding DNA: TGTGCCAGCAGCTTCTGGGACAGCCCACATCAGCCCCAGCATTTT. Translating it yields CASSFWDSPHQPQHF.